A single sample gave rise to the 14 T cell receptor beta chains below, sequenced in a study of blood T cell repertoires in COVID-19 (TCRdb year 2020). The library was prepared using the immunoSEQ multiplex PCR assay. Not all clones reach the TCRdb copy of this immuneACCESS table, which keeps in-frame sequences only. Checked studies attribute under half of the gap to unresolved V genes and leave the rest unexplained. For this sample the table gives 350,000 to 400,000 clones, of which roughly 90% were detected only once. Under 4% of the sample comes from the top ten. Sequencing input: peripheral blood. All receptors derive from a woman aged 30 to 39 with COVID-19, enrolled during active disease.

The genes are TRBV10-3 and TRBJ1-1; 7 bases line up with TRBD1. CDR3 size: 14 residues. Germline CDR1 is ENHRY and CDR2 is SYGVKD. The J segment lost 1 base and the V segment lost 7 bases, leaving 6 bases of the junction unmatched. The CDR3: CAINQDRQNTEAFF. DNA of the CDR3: TGTGCCATCAACCAGGACAGGCAGAACACTGAAGCTTTCTTT.

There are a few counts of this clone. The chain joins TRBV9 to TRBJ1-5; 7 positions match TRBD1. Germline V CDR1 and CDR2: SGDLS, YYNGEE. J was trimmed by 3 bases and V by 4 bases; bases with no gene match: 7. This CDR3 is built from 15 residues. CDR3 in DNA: TGTGCCAGCAGCCCCGCAGGGGGTCCCAATCAGCCCCAGCATTTT. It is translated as CASSPAGGPNQPQHF.

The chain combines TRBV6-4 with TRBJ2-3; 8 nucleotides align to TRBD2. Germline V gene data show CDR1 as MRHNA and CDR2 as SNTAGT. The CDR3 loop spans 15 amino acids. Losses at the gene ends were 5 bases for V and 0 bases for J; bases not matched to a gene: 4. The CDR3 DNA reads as TGTGCCAGCAGTTCTAGCGGGTCTAGCACAGATACGCAGTATTTT. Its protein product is CASSSSGSSTDTQYF.

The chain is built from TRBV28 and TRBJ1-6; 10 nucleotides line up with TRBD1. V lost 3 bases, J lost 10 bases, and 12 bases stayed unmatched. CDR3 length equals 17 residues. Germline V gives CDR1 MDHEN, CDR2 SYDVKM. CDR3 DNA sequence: TGTGCCAGCAGTTTCCCGGGACAGGGGTCTCTCGGGTCACCCCTCCACTTT. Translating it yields CASSFPGQGSLGSPLHF.

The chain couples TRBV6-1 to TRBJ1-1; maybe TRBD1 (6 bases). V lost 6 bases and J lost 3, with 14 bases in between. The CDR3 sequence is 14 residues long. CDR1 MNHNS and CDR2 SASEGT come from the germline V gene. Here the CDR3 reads CASRRDNQYTEAFF. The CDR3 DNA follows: TGTGCCAGCAGACGGGACAACCAATACACTGAAGCTTTCTTT.

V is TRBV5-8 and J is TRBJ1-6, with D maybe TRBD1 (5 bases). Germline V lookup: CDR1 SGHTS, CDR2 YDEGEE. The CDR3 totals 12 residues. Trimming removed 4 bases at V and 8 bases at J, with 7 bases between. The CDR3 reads CASSAGYSPLHF. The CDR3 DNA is TGTGCCAGCAGCGCAGGGTATTCACCCCTCCACTTT.

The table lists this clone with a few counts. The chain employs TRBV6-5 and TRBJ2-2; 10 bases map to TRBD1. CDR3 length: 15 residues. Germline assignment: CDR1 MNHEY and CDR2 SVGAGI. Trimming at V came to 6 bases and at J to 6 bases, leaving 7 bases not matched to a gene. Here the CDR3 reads CASREGQGLAGELFF. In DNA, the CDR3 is TGTGCCAGCAGAGAGGGACAGGGGTTAGCCGGGGAGCTGTTTTTT.

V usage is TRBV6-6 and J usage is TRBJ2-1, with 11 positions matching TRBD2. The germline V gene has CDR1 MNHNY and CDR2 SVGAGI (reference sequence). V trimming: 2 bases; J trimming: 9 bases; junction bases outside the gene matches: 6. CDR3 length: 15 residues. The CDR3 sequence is CASSYGSGRASEQFF. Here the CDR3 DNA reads TGTGCCAGCAGTTACGGTAGCGGGAGGGCCAGTGAGCAGTTCTTC.

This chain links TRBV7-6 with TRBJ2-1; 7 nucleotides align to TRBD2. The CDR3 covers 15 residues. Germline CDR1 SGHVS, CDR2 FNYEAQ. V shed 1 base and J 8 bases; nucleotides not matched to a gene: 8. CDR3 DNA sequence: TGTGCCAGCAGCTTAGGGGCGGGAGCCTGGGATGAGCAGTTCTTC. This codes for CASSLGAGAWDEQFF. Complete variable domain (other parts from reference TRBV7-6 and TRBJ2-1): GAGVSQSPRYKVTKRGQDVALRCDPISGHVSLYWYRQALGQGPEFLTYFNYEAQQDKSGLPNDRFSAERPEGSISTLTIQRTEQRDSAMYRCASSLGAGAWDEQFFGPGTRLTVL.

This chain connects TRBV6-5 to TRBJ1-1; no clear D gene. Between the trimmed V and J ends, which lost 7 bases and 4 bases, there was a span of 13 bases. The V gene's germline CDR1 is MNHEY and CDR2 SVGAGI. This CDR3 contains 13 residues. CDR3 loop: CASNFPGTTEAFF. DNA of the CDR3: TGTGCCAGCAATTTCCCGGGTACCACTGAAGCTTTCTTT.

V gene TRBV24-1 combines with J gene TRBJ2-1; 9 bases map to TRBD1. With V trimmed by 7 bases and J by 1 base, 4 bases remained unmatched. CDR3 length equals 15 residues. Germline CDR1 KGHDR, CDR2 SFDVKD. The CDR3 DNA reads TGTGCCACCAGAGGACAGGGGCGATCCTACAATGAGCAGTTCTTC. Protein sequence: CATRGQGRSYNEQFF.

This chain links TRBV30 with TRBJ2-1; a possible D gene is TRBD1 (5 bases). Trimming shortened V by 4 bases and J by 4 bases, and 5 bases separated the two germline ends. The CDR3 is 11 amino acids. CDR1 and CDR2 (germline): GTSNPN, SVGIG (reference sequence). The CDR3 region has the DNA TGTGCCTGGAAGGGGTACAATGAGCAGTTCTTC. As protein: CAWKGYNEQFF. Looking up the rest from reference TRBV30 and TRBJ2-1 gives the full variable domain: SQTIHQWPATLVQPVGSPLSLECTVEGTSNPNLYWYRQAAGRGLQLLFYSVGIGQISSEVPQNLSASRPQDRQFILSSKKLLLSDSGFYLCAWKGYNEQFFGPGTRLTVL.

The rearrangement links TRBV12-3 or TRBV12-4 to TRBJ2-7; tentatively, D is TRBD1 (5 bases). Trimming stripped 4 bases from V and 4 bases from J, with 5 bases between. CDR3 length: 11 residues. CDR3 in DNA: TGTGCCAGCAGTTCAGGGTACGAGCAGTACTTC. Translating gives CASSSGYEQYF.

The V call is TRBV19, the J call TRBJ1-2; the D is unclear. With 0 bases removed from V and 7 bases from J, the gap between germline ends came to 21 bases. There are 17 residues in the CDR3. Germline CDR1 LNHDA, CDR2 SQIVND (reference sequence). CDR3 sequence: CASSIDWVGGRASGYTF. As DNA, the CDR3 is TGTGCCAGTAGTATAGATTGGGTGGGCGGGCGCGCCTCTGGCTACACCTTC. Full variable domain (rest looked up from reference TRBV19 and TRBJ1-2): DGGITQSPKYLFRKEGQNVTLSCEQNLNHDAMYWYRQDPGQGLRLIYYSQIVNDFQKGDIAEGYSVSREKKESFPLTVTSAQKNPTAFYLCASSIDWVGGRASGYTFGSGTRLTVV.